Sequencing of this T cell receptor beta chain was carried out in a study of blood T cell repertoires in COVID-19. For the study at large: In each case, the material was cDNA or gDNA derived from T cells, B-cell-depleted T cells, or PBMCs.

In the original analysis: Quantification of nucleated cells was approximated via reference gene primer amplification. Sequenced by immunoSEQ multiplex PCR; TCRdb stores in-frame clones only, minus some. V and J calls and clone size follow that table, whereas D and trimming were derived from the DNA. The sample has a few hundred thousand clones; 88% are singletons. In assigning cohorts, the study relied on participant-reported clinical history. Sample: PBMCs or T cells enriched from blood (not recorded which). The TCR was taken from a middle-aged woman with acute COVID-19.

This chain's CDR3 is CASSLGRGVGSYNEQFF. CDR3 nucleotide sequence: TGTGCCAGCAGCTTAGGGAGGGGAGTAGGATCCTACAATGAGCAGTTCTTC. This chain connects TRBV7-2 to TRBJ2-1; possible D gene TRBD2, 6 bases. V was shortened by 1 base and J by 1 base, with 14 bases between the two germline ends. Germline lookup yields CDR1 SGHTA and CDR2 FQGNSA. There are 17 residues in the CDR3.